This entry concerns a single T cell receptor beta chain. Assay used: immunoSEQ multiplex PCR; TCRdb lists only in-frame clones, some missing. The data show 29,000 or so clones, nearly 90% seen once. The germline V gene has CDR1 MNHEY and CDR2 SMNVEV (reference sequence). V shed 6 bases and J shed 5 bases, with 20 bases lying between them. The CDR3 sequence is 15 residues long. This entry is derived from a study of control samples from healthy donors and cancer patients. Input material: formalin-fixed, paraffin-embedded tissue. This clonotype originated in a female donor with melanoma. V and J are TRBV27 and TRBJ2-7, with a tentative D call TRBD2 (5 bases). The CDR3 loop is CASSSNTFPGNEQYF. As DNA, the CDR3 is TGTGCCAGCAGCTCTAACACCTTCCCGGGAAACGAGCAGTACTTC.